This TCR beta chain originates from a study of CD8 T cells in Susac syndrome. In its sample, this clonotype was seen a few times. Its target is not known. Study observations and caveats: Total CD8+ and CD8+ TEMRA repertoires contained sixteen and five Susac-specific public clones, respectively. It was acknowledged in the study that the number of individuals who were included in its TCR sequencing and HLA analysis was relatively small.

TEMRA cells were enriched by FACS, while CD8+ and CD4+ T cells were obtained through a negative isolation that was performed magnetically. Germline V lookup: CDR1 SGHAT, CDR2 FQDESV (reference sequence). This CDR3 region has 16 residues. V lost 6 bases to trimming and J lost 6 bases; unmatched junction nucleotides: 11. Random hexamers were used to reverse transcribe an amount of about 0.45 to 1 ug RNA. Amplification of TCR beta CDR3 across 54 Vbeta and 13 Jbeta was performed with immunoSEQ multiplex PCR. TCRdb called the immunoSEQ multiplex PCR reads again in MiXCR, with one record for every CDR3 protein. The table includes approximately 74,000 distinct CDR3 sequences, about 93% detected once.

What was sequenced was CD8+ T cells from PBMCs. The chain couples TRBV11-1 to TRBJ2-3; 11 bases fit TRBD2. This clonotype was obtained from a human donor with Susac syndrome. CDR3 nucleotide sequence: TGTGCCAGCAGGCACGGGATAGCGGGAGGGACCGATACGCAGTATTTT. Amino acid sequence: CASRHGIAGGTDTQYF.